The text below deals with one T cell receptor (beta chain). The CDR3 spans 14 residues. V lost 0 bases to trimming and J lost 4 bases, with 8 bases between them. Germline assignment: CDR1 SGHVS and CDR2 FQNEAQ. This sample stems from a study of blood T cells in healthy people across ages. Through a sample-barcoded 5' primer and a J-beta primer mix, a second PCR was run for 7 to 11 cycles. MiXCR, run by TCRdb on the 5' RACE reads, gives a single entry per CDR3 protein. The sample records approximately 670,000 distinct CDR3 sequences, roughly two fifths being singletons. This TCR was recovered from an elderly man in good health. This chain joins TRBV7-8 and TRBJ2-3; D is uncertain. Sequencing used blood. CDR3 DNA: TGTGCCAGCAGCTTAGCGCGAGGCCCAGATACGCAGTATTTT. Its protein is CASSLARGPDTQYF.